This T cell receptor beta chain was retrieved from a study of T-cell memory formation after mild COVID-19. Germline loops: CDR1 SEHNR, CDR2 FQNEAQ (reference sequence). This CDR3 region has 15 residues. The V segment lost 8 bases and the J segment 0 bases; nucleotides outside the gene matches: 8. This clonotype was seen a handful of times. One entry per CDR3 protein, called by TCRdb with MiXCR from the 5' RACE reads. This sample has about 350,000 distinct CDR3 sequences; roughly 13% occur once, and the top ten carry approximately 22%. The TCR sequence derives from a man between 18 and 29 years old who had mild COVID-19 (a few samples of this study predate the infection). Cell type and time point are not known. Sequenced material: PBMCs or a T cell subset sorted from them (not recorded which). The genes are TRBV7-9 and TRBJ1-2; 8 bases fit TRBD1. CDR3 loop: CASGGQGRANYGYTF. CDR3 nucleotides: TGTGCCAGCGGAGGACAGGGAAGAGCTAACTATGGCTACACCTTC.